This T cell receptor (beta chain) comes out of a study of breast tumors, draining lymph nodes, adjacent tissues. Study conclusions and caveats: Tumor and nontumor repertoires were significantly more similar in luminal-like than in basal-like breast cancer.

Germline assignment: CDR1 SEHNR and CDR2 FQNEAQ (reference sequence). With 3 bases removed from V and 4 bases from J, the gap between germline ends came to 9 bases. The CDR3 sequence is 13 residues long. TCRdb reprocessed the multiplex PCR reads via MiXCR and lists one record per CDR3 protein. This table holds 130,000 or so distinct CDR3 sequences, roughly 33% found once. The sample holds many counts of this clonotype. Its specificity is not known. Breast cancer patients provided tissue from their axillary draining lymph nodes. The sample consisted of axillary lymph node tissue. The chain links TRBV7-9 to TRBJ1-2; a weak D match, TRBD1 (5 bases). This receptor was taken from a female donor with breast cancer. Some clones in this sample may be carry-over from other donors' samples. The CDR3: CASSFQGRYGYTF. The CDR3 nucleotides are TGTGCCAGCAGCTTCCAGGGACGCTATGGCTACACCTTC.